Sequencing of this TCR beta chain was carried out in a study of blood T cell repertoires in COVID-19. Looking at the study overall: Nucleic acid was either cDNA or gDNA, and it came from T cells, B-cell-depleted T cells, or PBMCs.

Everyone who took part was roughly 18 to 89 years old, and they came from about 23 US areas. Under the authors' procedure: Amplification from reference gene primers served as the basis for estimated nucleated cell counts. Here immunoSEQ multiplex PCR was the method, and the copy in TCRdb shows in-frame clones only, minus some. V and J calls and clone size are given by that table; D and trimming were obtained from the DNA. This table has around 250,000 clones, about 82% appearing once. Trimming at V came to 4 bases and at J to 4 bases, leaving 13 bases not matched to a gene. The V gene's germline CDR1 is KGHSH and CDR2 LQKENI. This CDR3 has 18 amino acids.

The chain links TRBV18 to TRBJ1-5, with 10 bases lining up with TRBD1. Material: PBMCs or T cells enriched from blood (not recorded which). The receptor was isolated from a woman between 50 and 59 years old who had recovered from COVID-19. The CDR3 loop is CASSLFTGTGVSNQPQHF. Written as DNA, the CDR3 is TGTGCCAGCTCACTATTCACCGGGACAGGGGTCTCTAATCAGCCCCAGCATTTT.